A selection of T cell receptor beta chains follows, all from one sample in a study of cytomegalovirus exposure and HLA in healthy donors. TCRdb keeps only in-frame clones here, not all; method: immunoSEQ multiplex PCR. The sample shows 140,000 or so clones, 84% of them seen only once. Sequenced: PBMCs. These receptors came from a boy aged 2 to 9 in good health and CMV-seronegative. CDR3s include the opening cysteine and the closing phenylalanine or tryptophan. Clone size is shown for a subset of rows, as once, few, many or a class of expanded clone.

NA	TRBV5-1	TRBJ2-7	CASSLNWGTYEQYF
NA	TRBV30	TRBJ2-1	CAWSRGGLAGPIHEQFF
NA	TRBV5-1	TRBJ1-5	CASSYGTADQPQHF
NA	TRBV7-8	TRBJ2-1	CASSLRLAEFYNEQFF
NA	TRBV11-2	TRBJ2-1	CASSHNRDRGGGSYNEQFF
NA	TRBV30	TRBJ2-1	CAWSDRSYNEQFF
NA	TRBV30	TRBJ1-2	CAWSLDYGYTF
NA	TRBV7-6	TRBJ2-7	CASSLPRRGGEQYF
NA	TRBV7-3	TRBJ2-1	CASSSGTSGSYEQFF
once	TRBV7-9	TRBJ1-1	CASSLVLRDRGMNTEAFF
NA	TRBV6-5	TRBJ1-1	CASVGGMNTEAFF
NA	TRBV6-1	TRBJ1-5	CASSLGSQPQHF
NA	TRBV5-3	TRBJ1-5	CARSARQDNQPQHF
NA	TRBV5-1	TRBJ2-5	CASSGLGTGVFETQYF
NA	TRBV19	TRBJ2-1	CASSIFSGSDNEQFF
NA	TRBV28	TRBJ2-7	CASSLWMTDPSYEQYF
NA	TRBV29-1	TRBJ2-7	CSVAPRTGNYEQYF
NA	TRBV6-4	TRBJ2-1	CASSEYSADEQFF
once	TRBV13	TRBJ2-4	CASSLVTRTGGDIQYF
NA	TRBV2	TRBJ1-5	CASSQERTGAMINQPQHF
NA	TRBV27	TRBJ1-2	CASSRVLRGSHYGYTF
few	TRBV6-1	TRBJ2-7	CASSENGGSAEQYF
NA	TRBV5-1	TRBJ1-6	CASSSLLGQYNSPLHF
NA	TRBV27	TRBJ2-3	CASSLSASTDTQYF
NA	TRBV5-1	TRBJ2-7	CASGYLADKHEQYF
NA	TRBV4-3	TRBJ2-3	CASSQDSLGPGKTDTQYF
NA	TRBV12-5	TRBJ1-1	CASGLVRTGGRTEAFF
NA	TRBV28	TRBJ2-7	CASSLYSSGSEQYF
NA	TRBV25-1	TRBJ2-5	CASSGRGGRETQYF
NA	TRBV7-2	TRBJ2-5	CASSPRWLVQETQYF
NA	TRBV7-9	TRBJ1-2	CASSRGQTDYTF
NA	TRBV27	TRBJ1-6	CASSSGLFYNSPLHF
few	TRBV6-1	TRBJ1-4	CASSDAGDEKLFF
NA	TRBV9	TRBJ1-2	CASSATGSGYGYTF
NA	TRBV5-1	TRBJ2-2	CASSYRVDSAGELFF
NA	TRBV6-6	TRBJ2-2	CASSFLTGELFF
few	TRBV5-6	TRBJ1-5	CASSQYGQGNNQPQHF
NA	TRBV2	NA	CASSERRDLSYEQYF
NA	TRBV29-1	TRBJ1-3	CSVETGAGNTIYF
NA	TRBV9	TRBJ1-1	CASSVAPTGTAMNTEAFF
NA	TRBV7-9	TRBJ1-2	CASSLTLTGTGMKTGYTF
NA	TRBV11-3	TRBJ2-2	CASSLDRPGGELFF
few	TRBV29-1	TRBJ2-7	CSGLIGYEQYF
NA	TRBV18	TRBJ1-5	CASSPGAGGNQPQHF
NA	TRBV4-3	TRBJ2-3	CATSEGMDTQYF
NA	TRBV5-1	TRBJ2-1	CASSLGLAGLPVVYNEQFF
NA	TRBV5-1	TRBJ1-2	CASSVLGQGEGYAF
NA	TRBV27	TRBJ2-7	CASRQGSSYEQYF
once	TRBV27	TRBJ1-1	CASSTTGADTEAFF
NA	TRBV2	TRBJ1-2	CASSVGQTYGYTF
NA	TRBV10-2	TRBJ2-7	CASRDRVVDEQYF
NA	TRBV7-6	TRBJ1-3	CASSSDEGGLGNTIYF